This TCR beta chain was captured by sequencing in a study of blood T cell repertoires in COVID-19. The data were produced by immunoSEQ multiplex PCR, yet TCRdb's version contains in-frame clones alone and is incomplete. The repertoire has about 200,000 clones, 88% of them found once; the top ten carry 15% to 20%. The sequence was collected from a man aged 50-59 years with COVID-19, enrolled during active disease. Sequencing was carried out using peripheral blood.

The CDR3: CASSQDRTSGASYEQYF. CDR3 in DNA: TGTGCCAGCAGCCAAGATCGGACTAGCGGGGCCTCCTACGAGCAGTACTTC. J is TRBJ2-7 and V is TRBV11-2; 12 nucleotides agree with TRBD2. The germline CDR1 and CDR2 sequences are SGHAT and FQNNGV. The CDR3 has 17 amino acids. With 5 bases clipped from V and 0 bases from J, the junction kept 8 bases outside the gene matches.